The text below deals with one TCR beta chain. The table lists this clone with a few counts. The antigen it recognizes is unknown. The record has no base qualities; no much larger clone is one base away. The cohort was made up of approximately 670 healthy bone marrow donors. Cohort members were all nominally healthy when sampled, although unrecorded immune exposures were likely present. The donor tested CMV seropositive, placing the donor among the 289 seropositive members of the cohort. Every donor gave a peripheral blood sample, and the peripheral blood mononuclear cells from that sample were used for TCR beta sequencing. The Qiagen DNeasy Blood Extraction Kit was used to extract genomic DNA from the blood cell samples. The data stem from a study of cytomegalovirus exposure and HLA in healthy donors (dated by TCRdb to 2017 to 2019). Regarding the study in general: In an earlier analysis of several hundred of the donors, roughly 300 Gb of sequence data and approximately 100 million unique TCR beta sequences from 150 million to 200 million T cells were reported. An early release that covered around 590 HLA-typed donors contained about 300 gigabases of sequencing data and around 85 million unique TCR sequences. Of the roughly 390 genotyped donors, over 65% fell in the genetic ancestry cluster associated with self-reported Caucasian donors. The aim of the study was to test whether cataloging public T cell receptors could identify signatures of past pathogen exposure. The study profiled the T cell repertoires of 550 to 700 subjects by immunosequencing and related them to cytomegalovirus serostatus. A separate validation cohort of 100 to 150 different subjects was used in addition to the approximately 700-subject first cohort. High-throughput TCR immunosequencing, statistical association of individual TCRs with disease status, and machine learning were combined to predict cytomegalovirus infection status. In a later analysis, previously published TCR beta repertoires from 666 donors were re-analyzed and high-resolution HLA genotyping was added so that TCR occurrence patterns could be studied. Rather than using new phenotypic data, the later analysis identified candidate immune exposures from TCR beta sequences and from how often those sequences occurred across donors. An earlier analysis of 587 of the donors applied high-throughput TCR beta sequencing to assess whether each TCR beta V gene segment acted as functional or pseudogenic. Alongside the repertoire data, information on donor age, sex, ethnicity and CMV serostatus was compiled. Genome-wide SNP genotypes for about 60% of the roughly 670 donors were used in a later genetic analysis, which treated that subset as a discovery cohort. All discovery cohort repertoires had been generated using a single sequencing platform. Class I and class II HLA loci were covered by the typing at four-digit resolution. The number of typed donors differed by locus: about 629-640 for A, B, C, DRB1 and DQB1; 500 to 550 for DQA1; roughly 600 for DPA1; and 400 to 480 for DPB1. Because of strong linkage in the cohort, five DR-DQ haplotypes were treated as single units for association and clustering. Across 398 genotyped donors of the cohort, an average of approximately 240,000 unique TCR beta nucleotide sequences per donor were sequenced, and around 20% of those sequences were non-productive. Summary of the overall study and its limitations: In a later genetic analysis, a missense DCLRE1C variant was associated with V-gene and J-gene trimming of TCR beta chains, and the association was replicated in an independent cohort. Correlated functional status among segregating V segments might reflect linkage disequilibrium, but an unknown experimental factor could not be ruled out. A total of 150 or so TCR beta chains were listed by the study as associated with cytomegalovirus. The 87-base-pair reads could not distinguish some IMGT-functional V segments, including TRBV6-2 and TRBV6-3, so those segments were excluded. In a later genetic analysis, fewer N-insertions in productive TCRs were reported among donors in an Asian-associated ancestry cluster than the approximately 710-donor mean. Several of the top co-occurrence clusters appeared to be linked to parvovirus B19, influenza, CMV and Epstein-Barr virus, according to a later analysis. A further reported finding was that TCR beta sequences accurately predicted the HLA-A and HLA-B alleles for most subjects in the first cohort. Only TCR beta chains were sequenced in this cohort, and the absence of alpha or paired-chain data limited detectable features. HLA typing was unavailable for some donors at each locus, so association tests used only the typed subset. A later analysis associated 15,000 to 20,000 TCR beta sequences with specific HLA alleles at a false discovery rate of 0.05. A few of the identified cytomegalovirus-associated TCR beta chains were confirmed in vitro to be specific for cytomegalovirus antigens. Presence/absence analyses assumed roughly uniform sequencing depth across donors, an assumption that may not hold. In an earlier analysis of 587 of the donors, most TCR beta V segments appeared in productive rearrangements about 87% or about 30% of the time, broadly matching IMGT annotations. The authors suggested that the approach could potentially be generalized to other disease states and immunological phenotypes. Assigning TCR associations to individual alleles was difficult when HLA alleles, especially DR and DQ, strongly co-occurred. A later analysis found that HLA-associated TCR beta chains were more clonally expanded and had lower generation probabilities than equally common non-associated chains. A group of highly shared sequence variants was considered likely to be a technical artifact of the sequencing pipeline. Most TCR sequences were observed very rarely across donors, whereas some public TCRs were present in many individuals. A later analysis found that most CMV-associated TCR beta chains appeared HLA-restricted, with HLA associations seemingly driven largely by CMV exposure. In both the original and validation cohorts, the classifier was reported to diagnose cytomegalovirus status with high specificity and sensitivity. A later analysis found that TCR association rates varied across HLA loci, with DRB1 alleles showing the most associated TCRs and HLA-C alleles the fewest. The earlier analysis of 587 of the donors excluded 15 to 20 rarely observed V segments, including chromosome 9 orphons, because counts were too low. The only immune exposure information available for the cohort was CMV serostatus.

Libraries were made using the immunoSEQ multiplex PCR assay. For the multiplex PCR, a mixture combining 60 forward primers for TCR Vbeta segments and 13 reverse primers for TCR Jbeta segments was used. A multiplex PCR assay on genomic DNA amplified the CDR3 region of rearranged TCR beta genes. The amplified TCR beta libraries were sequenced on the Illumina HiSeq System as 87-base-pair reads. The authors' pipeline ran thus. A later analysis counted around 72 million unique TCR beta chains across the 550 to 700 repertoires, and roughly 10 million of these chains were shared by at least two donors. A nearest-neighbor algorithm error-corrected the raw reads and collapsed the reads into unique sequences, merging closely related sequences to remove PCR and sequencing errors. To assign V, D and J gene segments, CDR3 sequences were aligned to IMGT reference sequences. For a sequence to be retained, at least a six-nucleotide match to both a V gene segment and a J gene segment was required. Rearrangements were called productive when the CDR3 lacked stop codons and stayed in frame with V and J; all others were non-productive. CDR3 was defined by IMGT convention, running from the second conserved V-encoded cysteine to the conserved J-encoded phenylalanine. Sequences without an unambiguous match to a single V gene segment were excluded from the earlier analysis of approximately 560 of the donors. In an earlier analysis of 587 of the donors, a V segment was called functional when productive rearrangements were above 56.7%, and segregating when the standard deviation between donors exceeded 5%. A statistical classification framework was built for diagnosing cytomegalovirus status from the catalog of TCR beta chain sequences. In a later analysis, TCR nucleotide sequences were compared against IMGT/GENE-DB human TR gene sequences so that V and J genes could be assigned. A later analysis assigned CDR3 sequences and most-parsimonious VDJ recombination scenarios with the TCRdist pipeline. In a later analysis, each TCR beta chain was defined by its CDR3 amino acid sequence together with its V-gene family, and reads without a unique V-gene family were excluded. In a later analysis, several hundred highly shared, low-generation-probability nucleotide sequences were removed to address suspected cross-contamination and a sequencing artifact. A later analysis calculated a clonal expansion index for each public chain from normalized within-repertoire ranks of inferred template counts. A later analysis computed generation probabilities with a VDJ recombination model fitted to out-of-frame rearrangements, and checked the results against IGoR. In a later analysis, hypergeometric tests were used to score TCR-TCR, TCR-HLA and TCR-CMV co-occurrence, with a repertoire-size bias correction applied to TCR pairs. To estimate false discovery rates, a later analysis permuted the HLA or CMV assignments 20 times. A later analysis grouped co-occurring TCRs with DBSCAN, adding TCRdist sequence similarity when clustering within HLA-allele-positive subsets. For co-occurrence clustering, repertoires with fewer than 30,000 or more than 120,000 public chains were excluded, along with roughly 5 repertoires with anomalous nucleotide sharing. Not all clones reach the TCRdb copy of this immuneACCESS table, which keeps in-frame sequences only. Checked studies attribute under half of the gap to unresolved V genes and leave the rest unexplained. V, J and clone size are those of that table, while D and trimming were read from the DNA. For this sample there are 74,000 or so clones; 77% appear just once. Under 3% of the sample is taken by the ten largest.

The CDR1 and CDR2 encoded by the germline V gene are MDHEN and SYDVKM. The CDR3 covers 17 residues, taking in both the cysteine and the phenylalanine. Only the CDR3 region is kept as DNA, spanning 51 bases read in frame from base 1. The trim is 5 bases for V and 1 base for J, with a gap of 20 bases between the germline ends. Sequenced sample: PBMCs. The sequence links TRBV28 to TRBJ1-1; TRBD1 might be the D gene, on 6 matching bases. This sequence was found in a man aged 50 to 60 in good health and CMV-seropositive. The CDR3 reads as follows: CASSPDRLMYGNTEAFF. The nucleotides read TGTGCCAGCAGTCCCGACAGGCTGATGTACGGGAACACTGAAGCTTTCTTT.